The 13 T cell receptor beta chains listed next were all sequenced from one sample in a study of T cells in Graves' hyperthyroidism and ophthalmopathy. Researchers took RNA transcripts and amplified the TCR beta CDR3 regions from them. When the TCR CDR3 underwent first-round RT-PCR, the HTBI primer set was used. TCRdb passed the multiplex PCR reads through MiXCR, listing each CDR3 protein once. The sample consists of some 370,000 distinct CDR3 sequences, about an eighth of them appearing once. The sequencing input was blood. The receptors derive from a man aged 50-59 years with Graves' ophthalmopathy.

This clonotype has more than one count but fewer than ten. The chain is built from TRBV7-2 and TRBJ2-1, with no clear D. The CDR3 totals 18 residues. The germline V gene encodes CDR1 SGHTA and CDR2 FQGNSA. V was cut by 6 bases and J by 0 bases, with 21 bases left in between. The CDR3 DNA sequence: TGTGCCAGCAGGCCCCCCCGGCAAGGTCTGCCCTCCTACAATGAGCAGTTCTTC. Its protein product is CASRPPRQGLPSYNEQFF.

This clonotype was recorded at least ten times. CDR3 protein: CASRNSGTSGRASYNEQFF. The DNA of the CDR3 is TGTGCCAGCAGGAACTCCGGGACTAGCGGGAGGGCCTCTTACAATGAGCAGTTCTTC. The V and J genes are TRBV6-1 and TRBJ2-1, with TRBD2 matching over 16 bases. The CDR3 runs 19 residues. The J segment lost 4 bases and the V segment lost 6 bases, leaving 12 bases of the junction unmatched. Germline CDR1 reads MNHNS; CDR2 reads SASEGT.

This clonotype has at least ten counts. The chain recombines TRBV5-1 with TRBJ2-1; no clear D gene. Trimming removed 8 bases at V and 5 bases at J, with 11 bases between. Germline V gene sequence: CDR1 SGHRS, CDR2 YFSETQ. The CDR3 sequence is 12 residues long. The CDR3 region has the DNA TGCGCCAGTGTTCCGGCCAACAATGAGCAGTTCTTC. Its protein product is CASVPANNEQFF. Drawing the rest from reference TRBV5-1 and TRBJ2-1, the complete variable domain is KAGVTQTPRYLIKTRGQQVTLSCSPISGHRSVSWYQQTPGQGLQFLFEYFSETQRNKGNFPGRFSGRQFSNSRSEMNVSTLELGDSALYLCASVPANNEQFFGPGTRLTVL.

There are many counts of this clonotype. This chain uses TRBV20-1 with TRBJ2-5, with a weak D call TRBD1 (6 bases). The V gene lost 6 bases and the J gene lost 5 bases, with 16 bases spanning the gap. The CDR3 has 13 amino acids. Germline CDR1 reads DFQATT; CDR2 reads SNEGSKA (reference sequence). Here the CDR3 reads CSAIGGQGETQYF. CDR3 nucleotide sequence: TGCAGTGCCATTGGGGGCCAGGGGGAGACCCAGTACTTC.

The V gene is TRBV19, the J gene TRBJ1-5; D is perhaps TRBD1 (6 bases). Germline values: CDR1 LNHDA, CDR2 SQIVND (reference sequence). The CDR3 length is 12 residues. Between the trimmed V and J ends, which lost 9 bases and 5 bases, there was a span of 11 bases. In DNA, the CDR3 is TGTGCCAGCAGCACAGGGTATCAGCCCCAGCATTTT. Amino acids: CASSTGYQPQHF. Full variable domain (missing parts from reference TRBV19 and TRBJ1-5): DGGITQSPKYLFRKEGQNVTLSCEQNLNHDAMYWYRQDPGQGLRLIYYSQIVNDFQKGDIAEGYSVSREKKESFPLTVTSAQKNPTAFYLCASSTGYQPQHFGDGTRLSIL.

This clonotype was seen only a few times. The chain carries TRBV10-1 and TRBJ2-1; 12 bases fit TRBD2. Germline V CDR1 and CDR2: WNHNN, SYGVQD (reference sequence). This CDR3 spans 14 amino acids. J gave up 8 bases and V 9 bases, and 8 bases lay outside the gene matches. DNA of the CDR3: TGCGCCAGGGGAACTAGCGGGAGGTGCTATGAGCAGTTCTTC. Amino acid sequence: CARGTSGRCYEQFF.

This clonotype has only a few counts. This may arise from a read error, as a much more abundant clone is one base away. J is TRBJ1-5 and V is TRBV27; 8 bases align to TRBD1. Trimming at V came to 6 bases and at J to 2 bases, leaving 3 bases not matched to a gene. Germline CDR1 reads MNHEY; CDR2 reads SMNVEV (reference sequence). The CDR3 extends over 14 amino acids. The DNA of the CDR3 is TGTGCCAGCAGCGACAGGGGTGGCAATCAGCCCCAGCATTTT. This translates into CASSDRGGNQPQHF.

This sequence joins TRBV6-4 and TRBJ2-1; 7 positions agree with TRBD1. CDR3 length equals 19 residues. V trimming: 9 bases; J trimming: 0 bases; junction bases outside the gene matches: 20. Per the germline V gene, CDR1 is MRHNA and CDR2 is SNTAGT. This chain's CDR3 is CARKNAGTEKGSSYNEQFF. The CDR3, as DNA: TGTGCCAGAAAGAACGCCGGGACAGAAAAAGGGAGCTCCTACAATGAGCAGTTCTTC.

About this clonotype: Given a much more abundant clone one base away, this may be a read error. The CDR3 DNA is TGTGCCAGCCTTGCCGGGAGTGTCTACAATGAGCAGTTCTTC. This translates into CASLAGSVYNEQFF. V usage is TRBV2 and J usage is TRBJ2-1, with D perhaps matching TRBD2 (6 bases). The CDR3 runs to 14 residues. Trimming removed 8 bases at V and 3 bases at J, with 14 bases between. The germline V gene encodes CDR1 SNHLY and CDR2 FYNNEI.

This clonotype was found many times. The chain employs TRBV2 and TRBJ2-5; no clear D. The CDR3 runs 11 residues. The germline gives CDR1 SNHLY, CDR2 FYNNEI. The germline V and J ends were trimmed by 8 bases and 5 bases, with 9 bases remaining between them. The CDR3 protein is CASDIFETQYF. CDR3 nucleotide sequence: TGTGCCAGCGATATTTTTGAGACCCAGTACTTC.

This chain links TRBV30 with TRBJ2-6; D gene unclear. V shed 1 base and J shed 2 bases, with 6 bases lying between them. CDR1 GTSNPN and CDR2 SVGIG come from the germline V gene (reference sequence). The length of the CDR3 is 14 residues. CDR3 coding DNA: TGTGCCTGGAGTGCATCACCTGGGGCCAACGTCCTGACTTTC. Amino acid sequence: CAWSASPGANVLTF.

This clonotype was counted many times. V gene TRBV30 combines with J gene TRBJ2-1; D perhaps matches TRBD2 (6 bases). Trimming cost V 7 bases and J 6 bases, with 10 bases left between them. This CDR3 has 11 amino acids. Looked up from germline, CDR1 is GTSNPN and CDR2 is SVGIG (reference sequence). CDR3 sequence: CAFFGGNEQFF. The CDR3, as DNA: TGTGCCTTCTTCGGGGGCAATGAGCAGTTCTTC.

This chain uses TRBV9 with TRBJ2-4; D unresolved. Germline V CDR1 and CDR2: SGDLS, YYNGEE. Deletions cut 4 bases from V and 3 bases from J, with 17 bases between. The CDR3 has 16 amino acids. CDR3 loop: CASSLNWDPVKNIQYF. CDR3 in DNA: TGTGCCAGCAGCCTTAATTGGGATCCGGTCAAAAACATTCAGTACTTC.